The entry below gives a single TCR beta chain sequence along with its context. TCR sequencing used cDNA made by reverse transcription of extracted RNA. This table comes from immunoSEQ multiplex PCR, and its TCRdb copy is limited to in-frame clones, with some not included. This sample has roughly 150,000 clones; around 86% occur once, and the top ten carry more than 12%. PBMC-derived CD4+ and CD8+ T cells were sorted. The sample originates from a study of CD8+ T cells in alopecia areata. Germline V gene sequence: CDR1 SEHNR, CDR2 FQNEAQ (reference sequence). Trimming removed 9 bases from V and 3 bases from J, with 11 bases in between. The CDR3 covers 12 residues.

This receptor was identified in a human donor with alopecia areata. The sample consisted of CD8+ T cells sorted from blood, taken at week 0. This sequence joins TRBV7-9 and TRBJ1-2; tentative D call: TRBD1 (5 bases). For the CDR3, the DNA is TGTGCCAGTACAGGCGTTGACTATGGCTACACCTTC. Amino acids: CASTGVDYGYTF.